This T cell receptor beta chain was found in a study of spatial heterogeneity in lung cancer. Study-wide background: Raw reads contained each unique TCR and UMI combination more than ten times on average.

V was shortened by 4 bases and J by 5 bases, with 15 bases between the two germline ends. Germline V gene lookup returns CDR1 MGHRA and CDR2 YSYEKL. The CDR3 spans 14 residues. Unique molecular identifiers, one per molecule, were present on every TCR cDNA molecule. TCRdb passed the 5' RACE reads through MiXCR, listing each CDR3 protein once. In the table there are 15,000 to 20,000 distinct CDR3 sequences, under 7.5% of which are singletons. As for time point: sample taken at primary tumor resection. A note on this clonotype: The antigen is unknown.

General study findings and limits: Intratumoral expanded alpha and beta TCR counts were found to track tumor mutation counts.

The source is a female donor with early-stage non-small cell lung cancer. The source was lung tumor tissue, collected at surgery. This chain connects TRBV4-1 to TRBJ2-7; D might be TRBD1 or TRBD2, each matching 7 bases. The CDR3, as DNA: TGCGCCAGCAGCCCACCTGCAGGGGGGGACGAGCAGTACTTC. Translation: CASSPPAGGDEQYF.